The rows below give T cell receptor beta chains drawn from one sample of a study of cytomegalovirus exposure and HLA in healthy donors. The table came from immunoSEQ multiplex PCR; TCRdb's copy has only in-frame clones and leaves some out. The sample includes tens of thousands of clones, just under 80% seen only once; the top ten take roughly 2.6%. Sequences were obtained from PBMCs. The receptors shown here come from a male donor in good health and CMV-seropositive. The CDR3 runs from the conserved cysteine through the conserved F or W. Each record gives: CDR3 protein, CDR3 DNA, J gene, V gene, D gene, CDR3 length. A D gene is named only where the DNA matches it firmly.

cdr3_aa: CASSSAGTTTGELFF; cdr3_nt: TGTGCCAGCAGTTCGGCCGGGACAACCACCGGGGAGCTGTTTTTT; j_call: TRBJ2-2; v_call: TRBV28; d_call: NA; cdr3_length: 15
cdr3_aa: CAISSRFSSTDTQYF; cdr3_nt: TGTGCCATCTCCTCTAGGTTTTCGAGCACAGATACGCAGTATTTT; j_call: TRBJ2-3; v_call: TRBV10-3; d_call: NA; cdr3_length: 15
cdr3_aa: CASTKGDSYEQYF; cdr3_nt: TGTGCCAGTACGAAAGGGGATTCCTACGAGCAGTACTTC; j_call: TRBJ2-7; v_call: TRBV7-2; d_call: NA; cdr3_length: 13
cdr3_aa: CATSTGGNQPQHF; cdr3_nt: TGTGCCACCAGCACTGGGGGGAATCAGCCCCAGCATTTT; j_call: TRBJ1-5; v_call: TRBV15; d_call: NA; cdr3_length: 13
cdr3_aa: CASAPGTVVLEAFF; cdr3_nt: TGTGCCAGCGCTCCCGGGACAGTTGTTCTTGAAGCTTTCTTT; j_call: TRBJ1-1; v_call: TRBV27; d_call: TRBD1; cdr3_length: 14
cdr3_aa: CASSLYSGELFF; cdr3_nt: TGTGCCAGCAGCTTATACTCCGGGGAGCTGTTTTTT; j_call: TRBJ2-2; v_call: TRBV11-3; d_call: NA; cdr3_length: 12
cdr3_aa: CASSELGGTGELFF; cdr3_nt: TGCGCCAGCAGTGAACTCGGAGGCACCGGGGAGCTGTTTTTT; j_call: TRBJ2-2; v_call: TRBV10-2; d_call: NA; cdr3_length: 14
cdr3_aa: CAISDSKTSYEQYF; cdr3_nt: TGTGCCATCAGTGACAGTAAAACCTCCTACGAGCAGTACTTC; j_call: TRBJ2-7; v_call: TRBV10-3; d_call: NA; cdr3_length: 14
cdr3_aa: CASSQDLAGSGELFF; cdr3_nt: TGTGCCAGCAGCCAAGATCTTGCCGGGTCCGGGGAGCTGTTTTTT; j_call: TRBJ2-2; v_call: TRBV14; d_call: NA; cdr3_length: 15
cdr3_aa: CASSLDRETQYF; cdr3_nt: TGCGCCAGCAGCTTGGACCGGGAGACCCAGTACTTC; j_call: TRBJ2-5; v_call: TRBV5-1; d_call: NA; cdr3_length: 12